This record covers a single T cell receptor beta chain. Sequence at one end of the junction differs from germline and may be a read error. The participants were between roughly 18 and 89 years old and came from under 25 US areas. Participant-reported clinical history was the basis for cohort assignment. This entry comes from a study of blood T cell repertoires in COVID-19. Study-wide context: The cDNA or gDNA used as material had been derived from T cells, B-cell-depleted T cells, or PBMCs.

As handled by the study authors: Quantification of nucleated cells was approximated via reference gene primer amplification. Sequenced by immunoSEQ multiplex PCR; TCRdb stores in-frame clones only, minus some. V, J and clone size were drawn from that table, and D and trimming were deduced from the DNA. The table records hundreds of thousands of clones, 86% of them present only once. Germline V gene lookup returns CDR1 MNHNS and CDR2 SASEGT. The CDR3 has 13 amino acids. Sequencing used PBMCs or T cells enriched from blood (not recorded which). This receptor was taken from a woman aged 30 to 39 who had been exposed to COVID-19. The chain uses TRBV6-1 and TRBJ2-3, with D possibly TRBD2 on 6 matching bases. This CDR3 is CASSEAGQGTQYF. For the CDR3, the DNA is TGTGCCAGCAGCGAAGCGGGTCAGGGTACGCAGTATTTT.